The 24 T cell receptor beta chains in this list originate from one sample, sequenced in a study of blood T cells in healthy people across ages. A second 7 to 11 cycle PCR used barcoded and J-beta primers. One entry per CDR3 protein, called by TCRdb with MiXCR from the 5' RACE reads. The sample consists of 800,000 to 1,000,000 distinct CDR3 sequences, under 50% of them appearing once. Sequenced: blood. Every receptor here comes from a young man in good health.

The chain is built from TRBV6-5 and TRBJ1-2; TRBD1 agrees at 12 bases. The V gene end was trimmed by 2 bases and the J gene end by 8 bases; junction bases not matched to a gene: 12. Germline V lookup: CDR1 MNHEY, CDR2 SVGAGI. The CDR3 has 17 amino acids. The CDR3 spells CASSYAGTGGLSKGYTF. As DNA, the CDR3 is TGTGCCAGCAGTTACGCGGGGACAGGGGGCTTATCAAAGGGCTACACCTTC.

V is TRBV2 and J is TRBJ2-1, with 10 bases identical to TRBD1. The germline V gene encodes CDR1 SNHLY and CDR2 FYNNEI. J was trimmed by 6 bases and V by 3 bases; bases with no gene match: 5. The CDR3 has 15 residues. The CDR3 region is CASSDAGTGVNEQFF. CDR3 sequence (DNA): TGTGCCAGCAGTGATGCCGGGACAGGGGTCAATGAGCAGTTCTTC.

The CDR3 sequence: CASSLGQASFYEQYF. CDR3 DNA: TGTGCCAGCAGCTTAGGGCAGGCGTCGTTCTACGAGCAGTACTTC. The V call is TRBV7-2, the J call TRBJ2-4; D call uncertain. The DNA end is a closer match to TRBJ2-7, so the J assignment may be wrong. This CDR3 spans 15 amino acids. Germline loops: CDR1 SGHTA, CDR2 FQGNSA.

Points on this clonotype: A junction boundary mismatches the germline segment, possibly from a read error. The CDR3 reads CSAPRTSGGANGQFF. The CDR3 DNA follows: TGCAGTGCGCCCAGGACTAGCGGGGGGGCCAATGGGCAGTTCTTC. V and J are TRBV20-1 and TRBJ2-1, with 15 nucleotides matching TRBD2. Germline loops: CDR1 DFQATT, CDR2 SNEGSKA (reference sequence). This CDR3 region has 15 residues.

This clonotype was seen a handful of times. The chain employs TRBV3-1 and TRBJ2-3; TRBD2 aligns across 9 bases. V shed 0 bases, J shed 2 bases, and the junction held 9 bases outside the gene matches. Germline V gene data show CDR1 as LGHDT and CDR2 as YNNKEL (reference sequence). The CDR3 extends over 18 amino acids. The chain's CDR3 is CASSQDASGEIFTDTQYF. Here the CDR3 DNA reads TGTGCCAGCAGCCAAGACGCTAGCGGGGAGATCTTCACAGATACGCAGTATTTT.

This clonotype was recorded a few times. The chain carries TRBV7-8 and TRBJ1-6; TRBD1 matches 8 bases. Germline values: CDR1 SGHVS, CDR2 FQNEAQ. CDR3 length: 16 residues. V was clipped by 2 bases and J by 8 bases; unmatched bases: 8. DNA of the CDR3: TGTGCCAGCAGCTTAAGTGGGACGACAGGGGATTCACCCCTCCACTTT. Translating gives CASSLSGTTGDSPLHF.

The DNA of the CDR3 is TGTGCCAGCAGTGAATATAAGGGGGGCTACACCTTC. Residues: CASSEYKGGYTF. The chain uses TRBV25-1 and TRBJ1-2; TRBD1 might be the D (5 bases). The germline V gene encodes CDR1 MGHDK and CDR2 SYGVNS. Trimming shortened V by 0 bases and J by 8 bases, and 7 bases separated the two germline ends. The CDR3 totals 12 residues.

The chain uses TRBV27 and TRBJ2-1; D possibly matches TRBD1 or TRBD2 (6 bases each). V was cut by 1 base and J by 3 bases, with 22 bases left in between. Germline CDR1 reads MNHEY; CDR2 reads SMNVEV (reference sequence). This CDR3 spans 19 amino acids. CDR3 coding DNA: TGTGCCAGCAGTTTATGGGGGCCCGGCTTGGCGGGGAGCTACAATGAGCAGTTCTTC. It specifies CASSLWGPGLAGSYNEQFF.

This chain joins TRBV7-9 and TRBJ1-5; D remains unclear. Germline V CDR1 and CDR2: SEHNR, FQNEAQ (reference sequence). CDR3 length equals 14 residues. Trimming shortened V by 2 bases and J by 3 bases, and 8 bases separated the two germline ends. Here the CDR3 reads CASSLPQNNQPQHF. The CDR3 DNA reads TGTGCCAGCAGCTTACCGCAGAACAATCAGCCCCAGCATTTT.

Turning to this clonotype: One base away lies a much larger clone, so this may be a sequencing read error. CDR3 DNA: TGTGCCAGCAGTGTTCAGCCCGGGGGGAATGAGCAGTTCTTC. This gives the protein CASSVQPGGNEQFF. The chain links TRBV6-5 to TRBJ2-1; 7 bases match TRBD2. The germline gives CDR1 MNHEY, CDR2 SVGAGI. The J segment lost 7 bases and the V segment lost 5 bases, leaving 8 bases of the junction unmatched. The length of the CDR3 is 14 residues.

The J gene is TRBJ1-2, the V gene TRBV29-1; D not resolved. V was trimmed by 0 bases and J by 7 bases, leaving 3 bases between them. Per germline, CDR1 SQVTM and CDR2 ANQGSEA. The CDR3 totals 10 residues. CDR3 protein: CSVEEGGYTF. The CDR3 bases are TGCAGCGTTGAAGAGGGTGGCTACACCTTC.

J is TRBJ2-7 and V is TRBV29-1, with D hard to call. This CDR3 spans 11 amino acids. V was clipped by 3 bases and J by 7 bases, with 10 bases between them. Germline CDR1 and CDR2: SQVTM and ANQGSEA. The CDR3 bases are TGCAGCGTTGACAGCTCTGGTGAGCAGTACTTC. Its protein product is CSVDSSGEQYF.

As regards this clonotype: Its ends do not fully match the called genes, so a read error is possible. CDR3 DNA sequence: TGTGCCGTCAGCCAAAGGGGCGCTAACTATGGCTACACCTTC. Amino acid sequence: CAVSQRGANYGYTF. The chain recombines TRBV10-3 with TRBJ1-2, with D possibly being TRBD1 (5 bases). Germline CDR1 and CDR2: ENHRY and SYGVKD. This CDR3 contains 14 residues.

This sequence joins TRBV6-5 and TRBJ1-6; the D is unclear. Trimming pared 0 bases from V and 0 bases from J, leaving 9 bases between. Germline V gene sequence: CDR1 MNHEY, CDR2 SVGAGI. The CDR3 consists of 17 residues. The CDR3 region is CASSYSRESSYNSPLHF. The CDR3 region has the DNA TGTGCCAGCAGTTACTCGAGGGAGAGCTCCTATAATTCACCCCTCCACTTT.

The chain combines TRBV6-1 with TRBJ2-7; perhaps TRBD1 as D (7 bases). Germline CDR1 is MNHNS and CDR2 is SASEGT. The CDR3 length is 16 residues. The V end was cut by 4 bases, the J end by 1 base, with 17 bases between. The CDR3 DNA follows: TGTGCCAGCAGTGGGAGGGGACAGACCGTATCCTACGAGCAGTACTTC. The encoded protein is CASSGRGQTVSYEQYF.

The chain employs TRBV20-1 and TRBJ2-7; D unresolved. Near its end, the DNA agrees better with TRBJ2-5, so the J call may be wrong. Germline V lookup: CDR1 DFQATT, CDR2 SNEGSKA (reference sequence). The CDR3 has 13 amino acids. CDR3 in DNA: TGCAGTGCTAGAGATTGGGTGGGGGAGACCCAGTACTTC. This codes for CSARDWVGETQYF.

J is TRBJ2-1 and V is TRBV28; 7 nucleotides match TRBD1. J was trimmed by 1 base and V by 1 base; bases with no gene match: 7. CDR1 is MDHEN, CDR2 SYDVKM, per germline. The CDR3 runs to 17 residues. The CDR3 is CASSLYRGQASYNEQFF. CDR3 DNA sequence: TGTGCCAGCAGTTTATACAGGGGCCAAGCGTCCTACAATGAGCAGTTCTTC.

This clonotype was observed once. Its ends do not fully match the called genes, so a read error is possible. The chain joins TRBV13 to TRBJ2-7; D not resolved. The CDR3 is 12 amino acids. Germline V gives CDR1 PRHDT, CDR2 FYEKMQ (reference sequence). Here the CDR3 reads CSSSLASYEQYF. As DNA, the CDR3 is TGTTCCAGCAGCTTAGCCAGCTACGAGCAGTACTTC.

This clonotype was detected only a few times. The chain uses TRBV3-1 and TRBJ2-2; D gene uncertain. The CDR3 spans 13 residues. Germline V CDR1 and CDR2: LGHDT, YNNKEL (reference sequence). With 6 bases removed from V and 2 bases from J, the gap between germline ends came to 7 bases. The CDR3 reads CASRGVNTGELFF. The CDR3 DNA is TGTGCCAGCAGAGGCGTAAACACCGGGGAGCTGTTTTTT.

The gene calls are TRBV6-5 and TRBJ1-2, with D unresolved. CDR3 size: 14 residues. V lost 0 bases and J 1 base, leaving 6 bases between the germline ends. Germline-derived CDR1 and CDR2 are MNHEY and SVGAGI. This CDR3 is CASSYSQLNYGYTF. The CDR3 nucleotides read TGTGCCAGCAGTTACTCACAGCTTAACTATGGCTACACCTTC.

This clonotype has only a few counts. This chain joins TRBV7-9 and TRBJ1-2; D is possibly TRBD1 (5 bases). Germline V CDR1 and CDR2: SEHNR, FQNEAQ (reference sequence). Trimming stripped 5 bases from V and 3 bases from J, with 16 bases between. The CDR3 has 15 residues. CDR3 amino acids: CASSPQQAIYYGYTF. The CDR3 DNA follows: TGTGCCAGCAGCCCCCAACAGGCTATCTACTATGGCTACACCTTC.

This clonotype came up many times. The chain recombines TRBV7-2 with TRBJ1-2, with TRBD1 identical over 10 bases. The ends lost 3 bases at V and 2 bases at J; junction bases unmatched: 3. Germline CDR1 SGHTA, CDR2 FQGNSA. The CDR3 covers 15 residues. CDR3 bases: TGTGCCAGCAGCTTCCTGGGACAGGGGAACTATGGCTACACCTTC. The encoded protein is CASSFLGQGNYGYTF.

This clonotype was observed a few times. The V and J genes are TRBV21-1 and TRBJ2-7; the DNA was not used to check the table's D call, TRBD1. TRBV21-1 is a documented pseudogene. The CDR3 is 15 amino acids. The DNA for the CDR3 is TGTGCCAGCAGCAAAGAAGGGGACGGGTCCTACGAGCAGTACTTC. Translation gives CASSKEGDGSYEQYF.

J is TRBJ2-7 and V is TRBV4-1; 7 positions match TRBD2. Trimming took 1 base from V and 6 from J; bases not matched to a gene: 12. The germline CDR1 and CDR2 sequences are MGHRA and YSYEKL. CDR3 length equals 16 residues. The CDR3 sequence: CASSQVLGLVVPEQYF. In DNA form, the CDR3 reads TGCGCCAGCAGCCAAGTCTTAGGACTAGTTGTCCCCGAGCAGTACTTC.